This is a list of T cell receptor beta chains from one sample in a study of Ad26.COV2.S vaccination and SARS-CoV-2 variants. Assay used: immunoSEQ multiplex PCR; TCRdb lists only in-frame clones, some missing. The sample has about 350,000 clones, about 88% seen once. This sample comprised peripheral blood, obtained in a trial of Ad26.COV2.S vaccine versus placebo. These receptors came from a person aged 18-60 years who received the Ad26.COV2.S COVID-19 vaccine or a placebo. CDR3s include the opening cysteine and the closing phenylalanine or tryptophan. Fields, in order: D gene, J gene, clone size, V gene, CDR3 DNA, CDR3 protein. D genes are given only for firm matches. Clone size is given for some rows only: seen once, a few or many times, or a class if the clone is expanded.

d_call: TRBD1
j_call: TRBJ1-1
clone_size: .
v_call: TRBV7-2
cdr3_nt: TGTGCCAGCAGCTCGTTTCCAGGGGGGAACACTGAAGCTTTCTTT
cdr3_aa: CASSSFPGGNTEAFF

d_call: TRBD1
j_call: TRBJ2-2
clone_size: .
v_call: TRBV3-1/TRBV3-2
cdr3_nt: TGTGCCAGCAGCCCGGACAGGGGGTACGTTGGTACCGGGGAGCTGTTTTTT
cdr3_aa: CASSPDRGYVGTGELFF

d_call: .
j_call: TRBJ2-2
clone_size: .
v_call: TRBV5-6
cdr3_nt: TGTGCCAGCAGCTTGGTTGCGAACACCGGGGAGCTGTTTTTT
cdr3_aa: CASSLVANTGELFF

d_call: TRBD1
j_call: TRBJ2-3
clone_size: few
v_call: TRBV2
cdr3_nt: TGTGCCAGCCGGACAAGGACAGGGAGCACAGATACGCAGTATTTT
cdr3_aa: CASRTRTGSTDTQYF

d_call: TRBD1
j_call: TRBJ2-7
clone_size: many
v_call: TRBV7-2
cdr3_nt: TGTGCCAGCAGCCTCCGACAGGGAAACTCCTACGAGCAGTACTTC
cdr3_aa: CASSLRQGNSYEQYF

d_call: TRBD1
j_call: TRBJ2-7
clone_size: .
v_call: TRBV6-5
cdr3_nt: TGTGCCAGCAGGCCCGACAGGGTATTCTACGAGCAGTACTTC
cdr3_aa: CASRPDRVFYEQYF

d_call: .
j_call: TRBJ2-7
clone_size: few
v_call: TRBV19
cdr3_nt: TGTGCCAGTAGCACGTCTGTCTCCTACGAGCAGTACTTC
cdr3_aa: CASSTSVSYEQYF

d_call: .
j_call: TRBJ2-7
clone_size: .
v_call: TRBV9
cdr3_nt: TGTGCCAGCAGCGTAGCTACTCAGGGGACCTACGAGCAGTACTTC
cdr3_aa: CASSVATQGTYEQYF

d_call: .
j_call: TRBJ1-6
clone_size: few
v_call: TRBV7-9
cdr3_nt: TGTGCCAGCAGCATCTCGCCTGGAGCCCTCCACTTT
cdr3_aa: CASSISPGALHF

d_call: .
j_call: TRBJ2-5
clone_size: .
v_call: TRBV10-3
cdr3_nt: TGTGCCATCAGCACCGGGACGGGGCACGAAGAGACCCAGTACTTC
cdr3_aa: CAISTGTGHEETQYF

d_call: TRBD1
j_call: TRBJ1-2
clone_size: .
v_call: TRBV5-1
cdr3_nt: TGCGCCAGCAGCAATACGGGACAGGGACCCTATGGCTACACCTTC
cdr3_aa: CASSNTGQGPYGYTF

d_call: .
j_call: TRBJ1-5
clone_size: .
v_call: TRBV28
cdr3_nt: TGTGCCAGCAGTTTACAGCCCGGTGGGTCCCAGCATTTT
cdr3_aa: CASSLQPGGSQHF

d_call: .
j_call: TRBJ2-1
clone_size: .
v_call: TRBV6-5
cdr3_nt: TGTGCCAGCAGTTACTATACAAGCCCGAAGGGCAATGAGCAGTTCTTC
cdr3_aa: CASSYYTSPKGNEQFF

d_call: .
j_call: TRBJ2-5
clone_size: .
v_call: TRBV7-8
cdr3_nt: TGTGCCAGCAGCCCACTCCCGGGGTTAGCGGCACAAGAGACCCAGTACTTC
cdr3_aa: CASSPLPGLAAQETQYF

d_call: TRBD2
j_call: TRBJ2-1
clone_size: once
v_call: TRBV27
cdr3_nt: TGTGCCAGCAGTTTCGGACTAGCGGGAAATGAGCAGTTCTTC
cdr3_aa: CASSFGLAGNEQFF

d_call: .
j_call: TRBJ1-5
clone_size: few
v_call: TRBV12-1
cdr3_nt: TGTGCCAGCAGCTATGGTCAGCCCCAGCATTTT
cdr3_aa: CASSYGQPQHF

d_call: .
j_call: TRBJ2-2
clone_size: .
v_call: TRBV7-2
cdr3_nt: TGTGCCAGGCCAAGACAGGGAGGGTACACCGGGGAGCTGTTTTTT
cdr3_aa: CARPRQGGYTGELFF

d_call: .
j_call: TRBJ1-1
clone_size: .
v_call: TRBV6-5
cdr3_nt: TGTGCCAGCAGTTACTCTAGTGGCGTGGGTACTGAAGCTTTCTTT
cdr3_aa: CASSYSSGVGTEAFF

d_call: .
j_call: TRBJ2-7
clone_size: .
v_call: TRBV7-9
cdr3_nt: TGTGCCAGCAGCTTAGTGGGGGAGCAGTACTTC
cdr3_aa: CASSLVGEQYF

d_call: TRBD1
j_call: TRBJ2-2
clone_size: once
v_call: TRBV30
cdr3_nt: TGTGCCTGCCCTAGAGGGGGCGCGAACACCGGGGAGCTGTTTTTT
cdr3_aa: CACPRGGANTGELFF

d_call: .
j_call: TRBJ2-2
clone_size: few
v_call: TRBV30
cdr3_nt: TGTGCCTGGAGTGTACGTAGCATCACCGGGGAGCTGTTTTTT
cdr3_aa: CAWSVRSITGELFF